These 4 T cell receptor beta chains were sequenced from one sample in a study of cytomegalovirus exposure and HLA in healthy donors. The PCR was carried out with 60 Vbeta primers and 13 Jbeta primers. Assay: immunoSEQ multiplex PCR; the TCRdb copy retains only in-frame clones and omits some. The sample has around 80,000 clones; around 60% are singletons. The sample taken for sequencing was PBMCs. The source is a male donor in good health and CMV-seropositive.

The rearrangement joins TRBV11-2 to TRBJ1-2; a possible D gene is TRBD1 (6 bases). The ends were cut back, 1 base at V and 4 bases at J, with 16 bases in the middle. CDR1 and CDR2 from the germline V gene are SGHAT and FQNNGV. CDR3 size: 16 residues. The CDR3 loop reads CASSLATGWGSYGYTF. The CDR3, as DNA: TGTGCCAGCAGCTTAGCCACAGGGTGGGGCAGCTATGGCTACACCTTC.

This chain uses TRBV7-9 with TRBJ1-1, with 7 bases identical to TRBD1. CDR1 is SEHNR, CDR2 FQNEAQ, per germline (reference sequence). CDR3 length: 16 amino acids. V lost 5 bases and J lost 3; bases outside the gene matches: 12. The CDR3 protein is CASSAHRGGLDTEAFF. In DNA, the CDR3 is TGTGCCAGCAGCGCTCACAGGGGAGGACTGGACACTGAAGCTTTCTTT.

The rearrangement links TRBV25-1 to TRBJ2-3; possible D gene TRBD2, 8 bases. Trimming stripped 7 bases from V and 3 bases from J, with 20 bases between. The length of the CDR3 is 16 residues. Germline V gives CDR1 MGHDK, CDR2 SYGVNS. The CDR3 is CASITPGRGRTDTQYF. DNA for the CDR3: TGTGCCAGCATAACGCCCGGGAGGGGGCGTACAGATACGCAGTATTTT.

The V gene is TRBV5-1, the J gene TRBJ1-1; maybe TRBD1 (6 bases). V lost 0 bases and J lost 5, with 11 bases in between. CDR1 is SGHRS, CDR2 YFSETQ, per germline. The CDR3 has 14 amino acids. CDR3 protein: CASSLEGGATEAFF. The CDR3 nucleotides read TGCGCCAGCAGCTTGGAAGGGGGGGCGACTGAAGCTTTCTTT.